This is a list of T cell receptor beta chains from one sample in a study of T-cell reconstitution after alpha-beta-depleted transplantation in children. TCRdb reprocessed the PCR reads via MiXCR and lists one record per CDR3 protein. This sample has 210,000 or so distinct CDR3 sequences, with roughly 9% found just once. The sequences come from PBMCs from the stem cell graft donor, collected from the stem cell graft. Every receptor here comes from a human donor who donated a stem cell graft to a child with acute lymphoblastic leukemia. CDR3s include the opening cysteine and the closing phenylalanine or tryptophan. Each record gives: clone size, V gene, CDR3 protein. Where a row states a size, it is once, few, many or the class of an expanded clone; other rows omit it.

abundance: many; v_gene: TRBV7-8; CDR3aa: CASSLGLGHQPQHF
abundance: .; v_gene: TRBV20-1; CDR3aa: CSASAGTGYEKLFF
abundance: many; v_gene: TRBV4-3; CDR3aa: CASSQAFGGAINTQYF
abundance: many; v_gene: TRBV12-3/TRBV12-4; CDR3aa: CASAGPGSSGANVLTF
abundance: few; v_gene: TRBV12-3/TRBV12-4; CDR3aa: CASRFGGTSNEQFF
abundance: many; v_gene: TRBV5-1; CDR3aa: CASSLEGAMYF
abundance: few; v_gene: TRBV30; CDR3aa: CAWRQDTDYEQYF
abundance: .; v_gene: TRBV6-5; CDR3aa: CASSYPGAGTEAFF
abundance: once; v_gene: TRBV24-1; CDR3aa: CATSDSTTSGGPKGLTDTQYF
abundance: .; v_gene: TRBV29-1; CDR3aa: CSVEDRSGETQYF
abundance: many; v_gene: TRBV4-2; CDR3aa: CASSQEDSGRVGELFF
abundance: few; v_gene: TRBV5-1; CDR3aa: CASSFGQSSLGYTF
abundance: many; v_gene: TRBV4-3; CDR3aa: CASSQDRDTQYF
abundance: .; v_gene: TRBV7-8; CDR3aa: CASSLVVGKPQHF
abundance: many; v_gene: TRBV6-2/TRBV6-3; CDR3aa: CASSYPDSFLAGSVDEQFF
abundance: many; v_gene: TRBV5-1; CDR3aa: CASSLYSGNTEAFF
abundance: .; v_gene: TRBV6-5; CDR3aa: CASSYERDGHYGYTF
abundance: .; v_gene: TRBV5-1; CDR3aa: CASSPMADTQYF
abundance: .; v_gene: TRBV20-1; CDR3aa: CSARSGDRVYNEQFF
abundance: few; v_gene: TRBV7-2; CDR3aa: CASSLGNTRYGQPQHF
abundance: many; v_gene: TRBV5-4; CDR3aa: CASSKPSSGQETQYF
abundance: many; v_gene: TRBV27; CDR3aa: CASNQHGTAEAFF
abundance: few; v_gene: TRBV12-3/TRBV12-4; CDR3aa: CASTRLAGVTDTQYF
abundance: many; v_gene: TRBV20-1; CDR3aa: CSARPGLAKGTQYF
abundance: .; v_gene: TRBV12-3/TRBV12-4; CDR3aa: CASSFRDRAGTEAFF
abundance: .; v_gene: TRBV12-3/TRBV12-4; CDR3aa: CASTTRRGGEQFF
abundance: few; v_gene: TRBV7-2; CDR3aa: CASSFLQGGGNSPLHF
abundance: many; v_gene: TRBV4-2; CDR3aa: CASSQFDRALGGGYTF
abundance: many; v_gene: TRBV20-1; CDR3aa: CSAKRQGPMNTEAFF
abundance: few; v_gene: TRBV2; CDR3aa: CASSDPGGLNLAKNIQYF
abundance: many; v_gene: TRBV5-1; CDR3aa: CASSLGTTIEKLFF
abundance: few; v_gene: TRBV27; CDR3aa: CASSKWGGGNIQYF
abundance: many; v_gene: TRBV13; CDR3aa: CASSIRQSSYEQYF
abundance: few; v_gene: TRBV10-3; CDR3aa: CAISPGTGNSNQPQHF
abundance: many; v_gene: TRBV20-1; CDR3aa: CSANLDTDTQYF
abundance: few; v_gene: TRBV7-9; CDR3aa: CASSDRLAGDSTDTQYF
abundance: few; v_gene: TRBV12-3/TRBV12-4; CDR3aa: CASRDNRGRKLKQYF
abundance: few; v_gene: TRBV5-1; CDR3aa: CASSLGGQRVDEQYF
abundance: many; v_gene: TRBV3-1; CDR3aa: CASSLIGDTQYF
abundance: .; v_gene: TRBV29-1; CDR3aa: CSVEGFGGANTEAFF
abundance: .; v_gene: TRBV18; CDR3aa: CASSPATGRGDSPLHF
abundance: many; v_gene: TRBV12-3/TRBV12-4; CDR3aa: CASSFVEWSPLHF
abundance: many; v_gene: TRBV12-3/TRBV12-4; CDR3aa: CASREKGQKSEAFF
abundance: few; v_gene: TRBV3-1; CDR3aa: CASSSVTPNTEAFF
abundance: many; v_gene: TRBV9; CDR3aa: CASSPRALMNTEAFF
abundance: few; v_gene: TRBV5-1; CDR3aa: CASSLEGNPYNEQFF
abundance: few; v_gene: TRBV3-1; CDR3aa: CASSQGDREHGYTF
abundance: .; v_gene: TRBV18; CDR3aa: CASSPEGLHGYTF
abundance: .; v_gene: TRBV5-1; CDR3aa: CASSPGTEQETQYF
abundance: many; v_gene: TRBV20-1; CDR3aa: CSATLGGRPYEQYF
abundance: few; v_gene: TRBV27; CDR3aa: CASSLLSGGITDTQYF
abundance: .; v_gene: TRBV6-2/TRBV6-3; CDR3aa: CASSYSRETQYF
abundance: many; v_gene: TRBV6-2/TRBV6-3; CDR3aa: CASSTGTANSPLHF
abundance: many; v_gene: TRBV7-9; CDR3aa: CASSTRTSGGQYNEQFF
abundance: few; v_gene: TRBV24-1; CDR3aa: CATSDAWNTEAFF
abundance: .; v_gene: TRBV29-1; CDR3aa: CSAMGDGEKLFF
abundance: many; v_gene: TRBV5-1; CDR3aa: CASSSGTAGNTIYF
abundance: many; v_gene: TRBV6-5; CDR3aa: CASSLIVTNTEAFF
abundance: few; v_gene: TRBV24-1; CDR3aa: CATSDLQDTQYF
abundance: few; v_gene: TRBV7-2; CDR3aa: CASSPGRGPYEQYF